This TCR beta chain was found in a study of sequential checkpoint blockade in melanoma. Study results and limitations: Clinical benefit was about 30 times likelier when tumor T-cell fraction and clonality increased.

From germline, CDR1 is SGHNT and CDR2 YENEEA. This CDR3 has 18 residues. The V gene lost 3 bases and the J gene lost 3 bases, with 21 bases spanning the gap. Regarding this clone: Antigen unknown.

Treatment of the sample: randomized to nivolumab then ipilimumab (arm A) or the reverse (arm B). The assay was immunoSEQ multiplex PCR, and TCRdb's table has in-frame clones only and misses some. The repertoire holds about 12,000 clones, with approximately 24% as singletons. The clonotype comes from a human donor with melanoma. The input for sequencing was tumor tissue (inferred from file names), taken from a patient given nivolumab and ipilimumab in sequence. The V and J genes are TRBV11-3 and TRBJ2-1, with D perhaps TRBD2 (7 bases). In DNA, the CDR3 is TGTGCCAGCAGCTTGGAGGGGGGGCCCCTGAGGCTCTACAATGAGCAGTTCTTC. It codes for CASSLEGGPLRLYNEQFF.